The clone carrying this T cell receptor beta chain was seen at least ten times. Its matching antigen is unknown. The sample is drawn from a study of T cells in Graves' hyperthyroidism and ophthalmopathy. Findings and caveats of the study: Ophthalmopathy cases were set apart from stable hyperthyroidism by a 13 V-J model. Blood held most thyroid clonotypes expanded above 0.001 frequency.

What was amplified from RNA transcripts were TCR beta CDR3 regions. Researchers ran a first-round RT-PCR on the TCR CDR3 using the HTBI primer set. TCRdb used MiXCR to reprocess the multiplex PCR reads, holding one entry per CDR3 protein. The repertoire holds hundreds of thousands of distinct CDR3 sequences, with roughly 20% as singletons. The CDR3 contains 13 residues. V lost 3 bases to trimming and J lost 5 bases, with 7 bases between them. Each person with ophthalmopathy scored at least 3 on the Clinical Activity Score, reached NOSPECS grade 4 or higher, and had been ill under 3 months. Material: blood. This sequence joins TRBV12-3 or TRBV12-4 and TRBJ2-2, with D tentatively TRBD1 or TRBD2 (5 bases each). The TCR was taken from a man younger than 40 with Graves' ophthalmopathy. This CDR3 reads CASSFGGTGELFF. The CDR3 nucleotides are TGTGCCAGCAGTTTTGGGGGTACCGGGGAGCTGTTTTTT.